This T cell receptor beta chain was observed in a study of blood T cells in healthy people across ages (dated by TCRdb to 2013 to 2016). For context, the study as a whole: In model experiments, template switching captured roughly one uniquely barcoded TCR beta cDNA molecule for every two T cells. Age-related changes in TCR beta repertoire diversity were measured in the study by deep sequencing normalized with unique cDNA molecular identifiers. The donors were split into four age groups: young (average approximately 16 years), middle-aged (roughly 42), aged (more than 60) and long-lived (about 74). To avoid experimental bias, donors of different ages were spread randomly across the sequencing lanes. For two donors (one aged 18 to 30 and one aged 80 or older), the study analyzed two additional independent replicas of 1 million unique cDNA reads from the same blood draw. Overall results and qualifications from the work: Donor CMV infection status was unknown, potentially confounding age-related changes in expanded clonotypes. Estimates of total diversity from one million sequenced T cells were regarded as lower bounds and underestimates. Compared with the aged group, the long-lived group had more naive CD4+ T cells, fewer expanded clones and increased TCR diversity, a pattern suggesting age selection. Observed TCR beta diversity per million T cells fell roughly linearly with age, and a significant reduction was already apparent by age around 40. Because profiling used bulk unsorted PBMCs, naive and antigen-experienced compartments could not be compared conclusively. The percentage of naive T cells measured by flow cytometry correlated strongly with observed TCR beta diversity.

The library was produced with 5' RACE. Sequenced on an Illumina HiSeq 2500. A second roughly 7 to 11 cycle PCR used a sample-barcoded 5' primer and a J-beta primer mix. A unique molecular identifier was introduced onto each TCR beta cDNA molecule by a template-switch 5' adaptor carrying 12 random nucleotides. At least 2.5 million CDR3-containing paired-end reads were obtained from each sample. The Mint cDNA synthesis kit, primed by a TRBC-specific oligonucleotide, was used to synthesize first-strand cDNA from all RNA. After uracil-DNA glycosylase treatment, a first 18-cycle PCR used universal primers M1SS and BC2_uni_R on all cDNA. For the original study's pipeline: For normalization, 1 million high-quality reads were randomly selected from each sample, with every read carrying a distinct molecular identifier. Instead of being binned into consensus sequences, reads that shared molecular identifiers were thrown out. MiTCR, run with a Q25 quality threshold and the strictest error-elimination algorithm, handled CDR3 identification, clonotype clustering and error correction. A nonparametric unseen species model with Euler transformation was used to estimate lower-bound total TCR beta diversity. TCRdb trimmed the raw reads at Q25, called clones with MiXCR and kept productive beta chains. When rows share a CDR3 protein, they turn into one entry using the most common DNA and genes. TCRdb, not the authors, supplied the V and J calls. This sample has about 720,000 distinct CDR3 sequences in its table, and about a fifth of those were observed once. The ten largest clones add up to less than 25% of the sample.

To note about this clonotype: Its antigen has not been determined. Per-nucleotide qualities are absent, and no much larger clonotype sits a single base away.

Donors were a few dozen systemically healthy Caucasian individuals from Russia aged roughly 6 to 100 years. Roughly 10 milliliters of peripheral blood were drawn from each donor into EDTA-treated Vacutainer tubes. PBMCs were isolated by Ficoll-Paque density-gradient centrifugation, with at least 6.5 million obtained per sample. Trizol reagent was used to extract total RNA from PBMCs, with at least 5.5 micrograms per sample. For every donor, flow cytometry on a PBMC aliquot measured the percentage of naive CD45RAhigh/CD27high T cells. Taken from cysteine to phenylalanine, the CDR3 has 14 residues. Only the CDR3 DNA stays, 42 bases, in frame from base 1. Relative to germline, V is missing 3 bases and J is missing 4 bases, with 3 bases of the junction outside any gene match. The germline V gene gives CDR1 as MGHRA and CDR2 as YSYEKL.

Specimen: blood. The chain joins TRBV4-1 to TRBJ2-7, and 10 bases in between align with TRBD1. This receptor was taken from a man between 65 and 85 years old in good health. The DNA sequence is given as TGCGCCAGCAGCCACCGGGACAGGGGTTACGAGCAGTACTTC. It encodes CASSHRDRGYEQYF.